The clone carrying this T cell receptor beta chain turned up a few times. Its antigen is not identified. The data were obtained in a study of cytomegalovirus exposure and HLA in healthy donors. Primers for the PCR totalled 60 Vbeta and 13 Jbeta. Sequencing was performed with immunoSEQ multiplex PCR; in TCRdb, only in-frame clones are kept and a portion is missing. The sample carries tens of thousands of clones, 65% to 75% recorded once. Overall study results and limits: Reportedly, diagnosis of cytomegalovirus status by the classifier showed high specificity and sensitivity. In vitro confirmation showed three CMV-associated chains to be CMV antigen specific.

Germline V gene sequence: CDR1 ENHRY, CDR2 SYGVKD. The CDR3 runs to 15 residues. V gave up 0 bases and J gave up 14 bases; unmatched junction bases: 12. The sequence came from a middle-aged man in good health and CMV-seropositive. The chain links TRBV10-3 to TRBJ2-5, with TRBD1 matching over 10 bases. The sample comprised PBMCs. This CDR3 is CAISESTPGQGRFYF. As DNA, the CDR3 is TGTGCCATCAGTGAGTCCACCCCGGGACAGGGGAGATTTTACTTC.